This T cell receptor (beta chain) came from a study of blood T cell repertoires in COVID-19. Across the study: Collection of acute and convalescent COVID-19 samples took place in the United States, Italy and Spain.

This clone was seen a single time. As processed by the authors: Using reference gene primer amplification, nucleated cell counts were estimated. Method: immunoSEQ multiplex PCR; TCRdb's copy keeps in-frame clones and lacks some. The V and J calls and clone size come from that table; D and trimming were worked out from the DNA. Among over 50,000 clones listed, over 75% were seen once. Germline CDR1 reads SGHVS; CDR2 reads FQNEAQ. The CDR3 length is 20 residues. J gave up 0 bases and V 7 bases, and 19 bases lay outside the gene matches. Sequenced sample: peripheral blood. The chain links TRBV7-8 to TRBJ1-5, with 9 bases aligning to TRBD1. The sequence was obtained from a man in his fifties or sixties with active COVID-19. The chain's CDR3 is CASNLRPGQGSPISNQPQHF. Here the CDR3 DNA reads TGTGCCAGCAACCTACGACCGGGACAGGGATCCCCAATTAGCAATCAGCCCCAGCATTTT.